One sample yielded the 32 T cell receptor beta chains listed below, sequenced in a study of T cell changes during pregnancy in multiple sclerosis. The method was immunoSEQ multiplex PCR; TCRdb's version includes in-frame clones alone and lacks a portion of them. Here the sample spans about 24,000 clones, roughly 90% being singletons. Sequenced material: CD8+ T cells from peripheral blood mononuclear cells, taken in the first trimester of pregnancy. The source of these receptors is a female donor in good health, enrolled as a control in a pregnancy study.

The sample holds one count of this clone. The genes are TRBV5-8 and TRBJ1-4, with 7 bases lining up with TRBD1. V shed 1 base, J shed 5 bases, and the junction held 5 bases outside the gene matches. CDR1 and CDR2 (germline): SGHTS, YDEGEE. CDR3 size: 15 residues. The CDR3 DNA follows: TGTGCCAGCAGCTTGCCGGGACAGCCGAATGAAAAACTGTTTTTT. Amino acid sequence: CASSLPGQPNEKLFF. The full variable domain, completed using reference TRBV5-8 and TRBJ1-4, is EAGVTQSPTHLIKTRGQQATLRCSPISGHTSVYWYQQALGLGLQFLLWYDEGEERNRGNFPPRFSGRQFPNYSSELNVNALELEDSALYLCASSLPGQPNEKLFFGSGTQLSVL.

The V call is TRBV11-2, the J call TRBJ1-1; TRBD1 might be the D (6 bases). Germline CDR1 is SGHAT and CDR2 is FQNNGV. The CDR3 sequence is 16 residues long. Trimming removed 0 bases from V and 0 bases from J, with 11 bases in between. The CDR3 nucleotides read TGTGCCAGCAGCTTAGACAGGGGATTGGTGAACACTGAAGCTTTCTTT. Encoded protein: CASSLDRGLVNTEAFF.

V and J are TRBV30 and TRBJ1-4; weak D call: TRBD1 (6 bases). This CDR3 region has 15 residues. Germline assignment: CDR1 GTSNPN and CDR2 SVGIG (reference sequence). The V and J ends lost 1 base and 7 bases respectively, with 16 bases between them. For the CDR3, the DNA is TGTGCCTGGAGTGCAGTTCAGGGGATGGGTGAAAAACTGTTTTTT. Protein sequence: CAWSAVQGMGEKLFF.

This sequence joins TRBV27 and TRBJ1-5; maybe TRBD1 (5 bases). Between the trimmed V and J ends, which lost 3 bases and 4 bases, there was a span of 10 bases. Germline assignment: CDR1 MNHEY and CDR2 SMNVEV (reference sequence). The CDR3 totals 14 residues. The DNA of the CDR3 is TGTGCCAGCAGTTTTACCGGGGGTAATCAGCCCCAGCATTTT. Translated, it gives CASSFTGGNQPQHF.

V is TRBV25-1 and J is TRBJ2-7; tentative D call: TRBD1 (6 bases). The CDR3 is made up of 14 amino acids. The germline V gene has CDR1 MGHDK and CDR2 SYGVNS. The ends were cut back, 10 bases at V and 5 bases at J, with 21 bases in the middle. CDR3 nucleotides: TGTGCCACCGCACCCCGCGGACAGCTGAACGAGCAGTACTTC. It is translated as CATAPRGQLNEQYF.

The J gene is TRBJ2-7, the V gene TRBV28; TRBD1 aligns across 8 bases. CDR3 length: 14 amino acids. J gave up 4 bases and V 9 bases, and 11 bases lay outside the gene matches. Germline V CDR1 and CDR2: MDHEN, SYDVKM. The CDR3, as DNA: TGTGCCAGTGGAAAGCAGGGGGCGGGGTACGAGCAGTACTTC. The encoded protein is CASGKQGAGYEQYF.

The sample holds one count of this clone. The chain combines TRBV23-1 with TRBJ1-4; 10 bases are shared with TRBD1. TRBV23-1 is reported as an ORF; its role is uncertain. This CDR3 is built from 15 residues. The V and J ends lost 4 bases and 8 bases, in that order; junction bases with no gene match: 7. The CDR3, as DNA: TGCGCCAGCAGTCCACGCGACAGGGGGCGCGAAAAACTGTTTTTT. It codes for CASSPRDRGREKLFF.

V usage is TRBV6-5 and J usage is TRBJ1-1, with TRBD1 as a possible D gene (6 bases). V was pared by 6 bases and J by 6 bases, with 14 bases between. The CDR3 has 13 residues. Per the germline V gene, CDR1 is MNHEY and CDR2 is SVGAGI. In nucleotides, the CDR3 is TGTGCCAGCAGCCCCGGGGGGGCCCCTGAAGCTTTCTTT. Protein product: CASSPGGAPEAFF.

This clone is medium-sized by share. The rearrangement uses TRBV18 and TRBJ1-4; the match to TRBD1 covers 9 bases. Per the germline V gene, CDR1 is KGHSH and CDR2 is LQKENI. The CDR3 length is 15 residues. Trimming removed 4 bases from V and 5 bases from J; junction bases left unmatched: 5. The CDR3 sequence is CASSRTGTGNEKLFF. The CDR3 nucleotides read TGTGCCAGCTCACGCACCGGGACAGGGAATGAAAAACTGTTTTTT. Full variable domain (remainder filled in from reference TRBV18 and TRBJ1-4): NAGVMQNPRHLVRRRGQEARLRCSPMKGHSHVYWYRQLPEEGLKFMVYLQKENIIDESGMPKERFSAEFPKEGPSILRIQQVVRGDSAAYFCASSRTGTGNEKLFFGSGTQLSVL.

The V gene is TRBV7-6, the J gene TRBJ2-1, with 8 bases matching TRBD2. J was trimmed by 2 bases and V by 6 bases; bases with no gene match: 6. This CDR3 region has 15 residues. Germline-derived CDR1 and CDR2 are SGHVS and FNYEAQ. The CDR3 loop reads CASSPSGGPYNEQFF. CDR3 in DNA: TGTGCCAGCAGTCCTTCGGGGGGGCCCTACAATGAGCAGTTCTTC.

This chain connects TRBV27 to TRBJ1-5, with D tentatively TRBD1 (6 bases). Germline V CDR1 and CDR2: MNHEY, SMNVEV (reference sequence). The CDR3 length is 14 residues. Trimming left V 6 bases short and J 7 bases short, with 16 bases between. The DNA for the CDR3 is TGTGCCAGCAGCTCAACAGGGTTTGGGCAGCCCCAGCATTTT. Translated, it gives CASSSTGFGQPQHF.

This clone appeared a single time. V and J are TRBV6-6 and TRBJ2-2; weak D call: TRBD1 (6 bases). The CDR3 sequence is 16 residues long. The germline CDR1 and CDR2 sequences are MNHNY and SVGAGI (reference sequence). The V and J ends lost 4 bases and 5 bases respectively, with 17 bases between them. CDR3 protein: CASSSGQLGVTGELFF. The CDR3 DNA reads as TGTGCCAGCAGTTCGGGACAATTAGGAGTGACCGGGGAGCTGTTTTTT.

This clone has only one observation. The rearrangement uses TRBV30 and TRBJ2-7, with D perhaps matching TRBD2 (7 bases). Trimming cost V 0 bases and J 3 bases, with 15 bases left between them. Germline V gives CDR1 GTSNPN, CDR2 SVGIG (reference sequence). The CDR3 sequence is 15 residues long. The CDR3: CAWSVGRGGHYEQYF. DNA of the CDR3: TGTGCCTGGAGTGTAGGTCGCGGGGGACACTACGAGCAGTACTTC.

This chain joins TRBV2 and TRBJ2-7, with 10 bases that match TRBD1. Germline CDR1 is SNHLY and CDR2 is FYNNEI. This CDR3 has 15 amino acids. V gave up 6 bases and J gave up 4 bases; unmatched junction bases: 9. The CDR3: CASRVTGTGAYEQYF. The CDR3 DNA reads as TGTGCCAGCAGGGTCACCGGGACAGGGGCATACGAGCAGTACTTC.

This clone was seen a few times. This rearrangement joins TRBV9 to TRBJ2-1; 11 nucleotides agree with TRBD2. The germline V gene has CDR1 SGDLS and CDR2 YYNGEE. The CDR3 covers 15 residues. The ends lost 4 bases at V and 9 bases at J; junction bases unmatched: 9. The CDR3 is CASSLSLAGGGEQFF. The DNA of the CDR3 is TGTGCCAGCAGCCTAAGCCTAGCGGGGGGAGGTGAGCAGTTCTTC.

CDR3 protein: CASSATYSYEQYF. The CDR3 coding sequence is TGTGCCAGCAGTGCCACCTACTCCTACGAGCAGTACTTC. The chain employs TRBV27 and TRBJ2-7; no definite D call. The CDR3 totals 13 residues. CDR1 is MNHEY, CDR2 SMNVEV, per germline (reference sequence). V shed 5 bases and J shed 0 bases, with 8 bases lying between them.

This CDR3 is CASSPNERGYTF. CDR3 nucleotides: TGTGCCAGCAGTCCCAACGAGCGTGGCTACACCTTC. The J gene is TRBJ1-2, the V gene TRBV6-5; no clear D. Germline V gives CDR1 MNHEY, CDR2 SVGAGI. V dropped 5 bases and J dropped 7 bases, with 11 bases sitting between them. This CDR3 contains 12 residues.

Here the CDR3 DNA reads TGTGCCAGTAGATACCGGGACAGGGTTGGCGAGCAGTACTTC. Its translation is CASRYRDRVGEQYF. The chain couples TRBV27 to TRBJ2-7, with 9 nucleotides matching TRBD1. With V trimmed by 9 bases and J by 6 bases, 12 bases remained unmatched. This CDR3 spans 14 amino acids. Per the germline V gene, CDR1 is MNHEY and CDR2 is SMNVEV (reference sequence).

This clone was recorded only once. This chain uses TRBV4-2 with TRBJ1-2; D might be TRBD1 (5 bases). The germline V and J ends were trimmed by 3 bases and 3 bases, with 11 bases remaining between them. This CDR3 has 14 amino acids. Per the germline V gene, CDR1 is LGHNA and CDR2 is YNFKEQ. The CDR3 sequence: CASSHGRGDYGYTF. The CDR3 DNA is TGTGCCAGCAGCCACGGTCGGGGGGACTATGGCTACACCTTC.

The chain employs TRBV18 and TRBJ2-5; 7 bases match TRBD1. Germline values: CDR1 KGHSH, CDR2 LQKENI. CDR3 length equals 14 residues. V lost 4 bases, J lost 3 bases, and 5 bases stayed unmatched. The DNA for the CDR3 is TGTGCCAGCTCACAATCCGGGACAGAAGAGACCCAGTACTTC. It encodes CASSQSGTEETQYF.

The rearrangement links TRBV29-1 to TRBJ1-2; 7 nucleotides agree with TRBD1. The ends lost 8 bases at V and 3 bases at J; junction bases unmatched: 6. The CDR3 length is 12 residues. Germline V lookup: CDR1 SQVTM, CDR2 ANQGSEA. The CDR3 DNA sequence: TGCAGCTCTGAGACAGGGTACTATGGCTACACCTTC. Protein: CSSETGYYGYTF. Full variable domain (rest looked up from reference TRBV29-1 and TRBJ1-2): SAVISQKPSRDICQRGTSLTIQCQVDSQVTMMFWYRQQPGQSLTLIATANQGSEATYESGFVIDKFPISRPNLTFSTLTVSNMSPEDSSIYLCSSETGYYGYTFGSGTRLTVV.

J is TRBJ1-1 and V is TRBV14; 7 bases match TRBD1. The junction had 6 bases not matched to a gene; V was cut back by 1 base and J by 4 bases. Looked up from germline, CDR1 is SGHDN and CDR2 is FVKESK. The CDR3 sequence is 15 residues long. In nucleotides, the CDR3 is TGTGCCAGCAGCCAAGGGTTACCAGGGGGCACTGAAGCTTTCTTT. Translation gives CASSQGLPGGTEAFF.

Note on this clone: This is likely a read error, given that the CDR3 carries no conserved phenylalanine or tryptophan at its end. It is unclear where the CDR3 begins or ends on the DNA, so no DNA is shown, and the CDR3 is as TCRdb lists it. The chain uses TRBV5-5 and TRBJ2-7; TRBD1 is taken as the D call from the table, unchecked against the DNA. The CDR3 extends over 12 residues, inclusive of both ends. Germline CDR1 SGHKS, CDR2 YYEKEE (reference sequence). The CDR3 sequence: CASSSTGQGANS.

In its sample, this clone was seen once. CDR3 nucleotide sequence: TGTGCCAGCAGTTCGGGACAGTATGGCAATCAGCCCCAGCATTTT. Translation: CASSSGQYGNQPQHF. V usage is TRBV27 and J usage is TRBJ1-5; 7 positions match TRBD1. J gave up 2 bases and V 4 bases, and 5 bases lay outside the gene matches. Germline-derived CDR1 and CDR2 are MNHEY and SMNVEV (reference sequence). The CDR3 is 15 amino acids.

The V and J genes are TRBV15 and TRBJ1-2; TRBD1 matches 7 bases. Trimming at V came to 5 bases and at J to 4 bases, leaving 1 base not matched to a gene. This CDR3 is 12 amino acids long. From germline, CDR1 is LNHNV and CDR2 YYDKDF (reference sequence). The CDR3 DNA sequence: TGTGCCACCAGCGACAGGGCCTATGGCTACACCTTC. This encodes CATSDRAYGYTF. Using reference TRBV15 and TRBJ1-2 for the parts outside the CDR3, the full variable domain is DAMVIQNPRYQVTQFGKPVTLSCSQTLNHNVMYWYQQKSSQAPKLLFHYYDKDFNNEADTPDNFQSRRPNTSFCFLDIRSPGLGDTAMYLCATSDRAYGYTFGSGTRLTVV.

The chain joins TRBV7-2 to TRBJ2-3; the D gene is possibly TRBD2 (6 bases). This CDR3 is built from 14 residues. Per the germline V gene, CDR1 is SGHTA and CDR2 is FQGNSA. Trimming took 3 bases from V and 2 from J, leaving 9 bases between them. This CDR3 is CASSFAGPTDTQYF. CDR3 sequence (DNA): TGTGCCAGCAGCTTTGCGGGGCCCACAGATACGCAGTATTTT.

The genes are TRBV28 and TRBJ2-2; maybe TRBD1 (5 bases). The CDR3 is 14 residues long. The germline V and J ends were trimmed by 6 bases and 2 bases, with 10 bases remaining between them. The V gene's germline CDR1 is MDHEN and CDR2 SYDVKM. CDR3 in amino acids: CASSLRGNTGELFF. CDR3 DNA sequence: TGTGCCAGCAGCCTTAGGGGTAACACCGGGGAGCTGTTTTTT.

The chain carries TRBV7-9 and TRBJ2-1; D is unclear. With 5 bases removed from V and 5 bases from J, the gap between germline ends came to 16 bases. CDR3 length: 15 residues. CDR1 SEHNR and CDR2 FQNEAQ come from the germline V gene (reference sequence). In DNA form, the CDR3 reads TGTGCCAGCAGCCAAACGAGTAAGAAGCACAATGAGCAGTTCTTC. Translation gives CASSQTSKKHNEQFF. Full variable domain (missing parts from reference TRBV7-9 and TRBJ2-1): DTGVSQNPRHKITKRGQNVTFRCDPISEHNRLYWYRQTLGQGPEFLTYFQNEAQLEKSRLLSDRFSAERPKGSFSTLEIQRTEQGDSAMYLCASSQTSKKHNEQFFGPGTRLTVL.

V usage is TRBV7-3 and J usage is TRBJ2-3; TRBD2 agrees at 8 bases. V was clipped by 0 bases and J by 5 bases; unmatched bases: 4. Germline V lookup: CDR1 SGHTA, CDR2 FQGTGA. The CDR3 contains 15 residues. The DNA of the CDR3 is TGTGCCAGCAGCTTAACCGGGGGGGCCAAAGATACGCAGTATTTT. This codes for CASSLTGGAKDTQYF.

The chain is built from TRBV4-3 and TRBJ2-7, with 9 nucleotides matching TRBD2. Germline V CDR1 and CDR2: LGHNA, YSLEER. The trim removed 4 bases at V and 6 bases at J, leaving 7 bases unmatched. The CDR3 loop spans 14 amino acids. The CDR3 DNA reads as TGCGCCAGCAGCCGCGGGACTAGCAGCGGCGAGCAGTACTTC. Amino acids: CASSRGTSSGEQYF.

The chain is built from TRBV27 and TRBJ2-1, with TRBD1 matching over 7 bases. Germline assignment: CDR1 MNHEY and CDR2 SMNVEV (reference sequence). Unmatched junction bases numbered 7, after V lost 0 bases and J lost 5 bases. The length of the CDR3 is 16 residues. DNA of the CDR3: TGTGCCAGCAGTTTATCGGTGACAGGGTTACACAATGAGCAGTTCTTC. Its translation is CASSLSVTGLHNEQFF.

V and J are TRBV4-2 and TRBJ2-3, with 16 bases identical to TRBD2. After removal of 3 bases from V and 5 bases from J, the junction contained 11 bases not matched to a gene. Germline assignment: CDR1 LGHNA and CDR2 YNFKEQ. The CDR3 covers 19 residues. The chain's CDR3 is CASSQDPGLAGGHVDTQYF. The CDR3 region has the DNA TGTGCCAGCAGCCAGGACCCGGGACTAGCGGGGGGGCACGTAGATACGCAGTATTTT.